This TCR beta chain was documented in a study of T cell responses to AZD1222 COVID-19 vaccine. Broader study findings: Regions 160-218 and 743-854 dominated among vaccine-associated CD4 TCRs spanning spike. Donors, mostly white British, included more females; clonal diversity was possibly underestimated.

Points on this clone: Its specificity is not known.

Second doses were pooled across both intervals (about 4 or about 12 weeks). This CDR3 contains 15 residues. The germline CDR1 and CDR2 sequences are SGHDT and YYEEEE. The V gene lost 3 bases and the J gene lost 5 bases, with 15 bases spanning the gap. The table came from immunoSEQ multiplex PCR; TCRdb's copy has only in-frame clones and leaves some out. The sample holds about 170,000 clones, around 88% seen once. The chain links TRBV5-6 to TRBJ1-5, with D tentatively TRBD1 (5 bases). The specimen was peripheral blood, collected 28 days after the second AZD1222 dose. The sequence came from an adult who received the AZD1222 COVID-19 vaccine. CDR3 loop: CASSSSGQVYQPQHF. CDR3 DNA: TGTGCCAGCAGCTCCTCGGGGCAGGTCTATCAGCCCCAGCATTTT.